The source of this T cell receptor beta chain is a study of OX40 agonist ivuxolimab in advanced cancers. Overall study context: Patients received ivuxolimab, an agonistic anti-OX40 (CD134) antibody.

Enrollment shut out patients with autoimmune disease history or systemic immunosuppression. Germline V gene data show CDR1 as MNHNY and CDR2 as SVGAGI (reference sequence). This CDR3 is 15 amino acids long. The junction had 7 bases not matched to a gene; V was cut back by 8 bases and J by 3 bases. Profiled with immunoSEQ multiplex PCR; TCRdb holds only in-frame clones, not every one. The table has about 85,000 clones, around 86% seen once; the top ten hold approximately 0.3%. Sequencing used CD4+ or CD8+ T cells sorted from blood, obtained in a trial of the OX40 agonist ivuxolimab. The V call is TRBV6-6, the J call TRBJ2-1, with 10 nucleotides matching TRBD1. The source of this sequence is an adult with an advanced solid tumor such as melanoma, head and neck, liver or kidney cancer. The CDR3 DNA sequence: TGTGCCAGCTTACCGGGACAGGGGAGCTACAATGAGCAGTTCTTC. This encodes CASLPGQGSYNEQFF.